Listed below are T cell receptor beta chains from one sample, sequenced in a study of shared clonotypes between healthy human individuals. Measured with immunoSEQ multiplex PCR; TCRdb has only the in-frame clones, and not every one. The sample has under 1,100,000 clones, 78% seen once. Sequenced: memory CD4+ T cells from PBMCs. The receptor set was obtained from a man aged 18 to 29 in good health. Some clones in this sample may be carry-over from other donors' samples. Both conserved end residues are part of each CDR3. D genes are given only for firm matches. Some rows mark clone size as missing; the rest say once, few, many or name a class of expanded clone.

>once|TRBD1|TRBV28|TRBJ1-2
TGTGCCAGCAGCTCTGACCTTACAGGGGTTGGCTATGGCTACACCTTC
CASSSDLTGVGYGYTF
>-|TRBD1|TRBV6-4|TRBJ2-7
TGTGCCAGCAGTGCCCACGGACAGGGGGTTGGCTACGAGCAGTACTTC
CASSAHGQGVGYEQYF
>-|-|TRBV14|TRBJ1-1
TGTGCCAGCAGCCAAGACGCGGGCACCCTGAACACTGAAGCTTTCTTT
CASSQDAGTLNTEAFF
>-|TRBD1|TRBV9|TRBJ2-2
TGTGCCAGCAGCCCTCGGACAGGGGGAGGGGAGCTGTTTTTT
CASSPRTGGGELFF
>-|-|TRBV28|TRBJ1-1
TGTGCCAGCAGCCGACATGTCCCTGAAGCTTTCTTT
CASSRHVPEAFF
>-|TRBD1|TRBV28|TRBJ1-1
TGTGCCAGCACACACCAGGGGGCTGATTTGGCTGAAGCTTTCTTT
CASTHQGADLAEAFF
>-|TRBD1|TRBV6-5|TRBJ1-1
TGTGCCAGCGGACAGGGTGCAGCTTTCTTT
CASGQGAAFF
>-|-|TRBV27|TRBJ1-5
TGTGCCAGCAGCCCCCGACGGGAACAGCCCCAGCATTTT
CASSPRREQPQHF
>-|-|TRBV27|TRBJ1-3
TGTGCCAGCAGCCCCGGGTTCTCTGAGGACACCATATATTTT
CASSPGFSEDTIYF
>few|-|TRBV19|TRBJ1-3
TGTGCCAGTTCTCAAACAGGGAGGGACACCATATATTTT
CASSQTGRDTIYF
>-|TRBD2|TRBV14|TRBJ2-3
TGTGCCAGCAGCCGCCGACTATTGACTAGCGGGACAGATACGCAGTATTTT
CASSRRLLTSGTDTQYF
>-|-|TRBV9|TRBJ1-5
TGTGCCAGCAGCGTAGGTATGGGGGGGACTCAGCCCCAGCATTTT
CASSVGMGGTQPQHF
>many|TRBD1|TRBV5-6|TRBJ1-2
TGTGCCAGCAGCTGGCCGACAGGGTATGGCTACACCTTC
CASSWPTGYGYTF
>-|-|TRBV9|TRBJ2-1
TGTGCCAGCAGCGTAGGAGGTCTAGCGACGAACAATGAGCAGTTCTTC
CASSVGGLATNNEQFF
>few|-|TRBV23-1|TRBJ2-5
TGCGCCAGCAGTTGGCACAGGTTAGGGGTAGAGACCCAGTACTTC
CASSWHRLGVETQYF
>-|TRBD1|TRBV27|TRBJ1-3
TGTGCCAGCAGTAGACAGGGTCGGTCTGGGTCTGGAAACACCATATATTTT
CASSRQGRSGSGNTIYF
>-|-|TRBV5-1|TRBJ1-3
TGCGCCAGCAGCTTGGTGGGCCCTCCTAACTACGGAAACACCATATATTTT
CASSLVGPPNYGNTIYF
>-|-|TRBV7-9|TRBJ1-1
TGTGCCAGCAGTTCTGACAGGTGGACTACTGAAGCTTTCTTT
CASSSDRWTTEAFF
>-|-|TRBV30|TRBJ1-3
TGTGCCTGGACCCAAAGGGCAACGGGAAACACCATATATTTT
CAWTQRATGNTIYF
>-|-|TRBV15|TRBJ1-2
TGTGCCACCAGCAGAGGCGGGACGGTATCAAACTATGGCTACACCTTC
CATSRGGTVSNYGYTF
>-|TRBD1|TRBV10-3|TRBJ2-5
TGTGCCACGCAAGACAGGGTAGCAGAGACCCAGTACTTC
CATQDRVAETQYF
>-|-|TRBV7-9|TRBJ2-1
TGTGCCAGCAGCGCCCTTTTTGCTCAAAGCCGTTACAATGAGCAGTTCTTC
CASSALFAQSRYNEQFF
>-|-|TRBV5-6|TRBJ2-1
TGTGCCAGCAGCTTGGACAGGTTCTACAATGAGCAGTTCTTC
CASSLDRFYNEQFF
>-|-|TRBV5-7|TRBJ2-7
TGTGCCAGCAGCTTGGCCCTAGCGACCACCTACGAGCAGTACTTC
CASSLALATTYEQYF
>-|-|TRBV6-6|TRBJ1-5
TGTGCCAGCACCCTATACGGGGGGGTCAATCAGCCCCAGCATTTT
CASTLYGGVNQPQHF
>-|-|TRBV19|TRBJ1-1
TGTGCCAGTAGCCCCATCCAGGGTAGGGAGGCTTTCTTT
CASSPIQGREAFF